A single sample is the source of the 21 T cell receptor beta chains below, sequenced in a study of cytomegalovirus exposure and HLA in healthy donors (dated by TCRdb to 2017 to 2019). Libraries were built with the immunoSEQ multiplex PCR assay. For the multiplex PCR, a mixture combining 60 forward primers for TCR Vbeta segments and 13 reverse primers for TCR Jbeta segments was used. TCRdb took this table from immuneACCESS and kept in-frame rearrangements with V and J called. Such tables lack part of the clones; where checked against another copy, unresolved V genes explain under half of the gap, and the rest is unexplained. The sample records more than 140,000 clones, approximately 84% of which are singletons. The top ten clones comprise more than 1.5% of the sample. The source material was PBMCs. Receptors were obtained from a woman aged 40 to 55 in good health and CMV-seronegative.

This clone was recorded a few times. This rearrangement joins TRBV5-1 to TRBJ1-1; 8 bases are a match to TRBD1. This CDR3 spans 14 amino acids. The J segment lost 5 bases and the V segment lost 7 bases, leaving 10 bases of the junction unmatched. In germline, CDR1 is SGHRS, CDR2 YFSETQ. This CDR3 is CASESQGASTEAFF. CDR3 nucleotides: TGCGCCAGCGAATCGCAGGGGGCGAGTACTGAAGCTTTCTTT.

DNA for the CDR3: TGTGCCAGTAGTATAACTGGCAATGGGGGCGGGTACGAGCAGTACTTC. Its translation is CASSITGNGGGYEQYF. The chain recombines TRBV19 with TRBJ2-7; tentatively, D is TRBD1 (6 bases). The CDR3 covers 16 residues. Trimming left V 2 bases short and J 4 bases short, with 18 bases between. Germline V gene lookup returns CDR1 LNHDA and CDR2 SQIVND (reference sequence).

V usage is TRBV2 and J usage is TRBJ2-2, with a tentative D call TRBD2 (5 bases). Germline V CDR1 and CDR2: SNHLY, FYNNEI. Trimming took 4 bases from V and 3 from J, leaving 15 bases between them. The CDR3 is 16 residues long. In DNA form, the CDR3 reads TGTGCCAGCAGTGGCGTTGGGAGACCGTACACCGGGGAGCTGTTTTTT. Protein sequence: CASSGVGRPYTGELFF.

The chain has TRBV11-2 and TRBJ2-7; D is unresolved. The CDR3 length is 14 residues. The germline CDR1 and CDR2 sequences are SGHAT and FQNNGV. With 2 bases removed from V and 2 bases from J, the gap between germline ends came to 10 bases. CDR3 loop: CASSLSGPPYEQYF. The DNA of the CDR3 is TGTGCCAGCAGCTTATCTGGCCCGCCCTACGAGCAGTACTTC. Full variable domain (remainder filled in from reference TRBV11-2 and TRBJ2-7): EAGVAQSPRYKIIEKRQSVAFWCNPISGHATLYWYQQILGQGPKLLIQFQNNGVVDDSQLPKDRFSAERLKGVDSTLKIQPAKLEDSAVYLCASSLSGPPYEQYFGPGTRLTVT.

The count of this clone is one. The chain combines TRBV4-3 with TRBJ2-7; D remains ambiguous. The CDR3 loop spans 14 amino acids. Looked up from germline, CDR1 is LGHNA and CDR2 is YSLEER. V lost 1 base to trimming and J lost 4 bases, with 11 bases between them. The CDR3 nucleotides are TGCGCCAGCAGCCAAGTTTTTAGCCCGTACGAGCAGTACTTC. Its protein product is CASSQVFSPYEQYF.

CDR3 nucleotides: TGTGCCAGCAGTTTCTATGGGGCTGGGACAGGAGGCTACGAGCAGTACTTC. Residues: CASSFYGAGTGGYEQYF. The J gene is TRBJ2-5, the V gene TRBV28, with 8 bases lining up with TRBD1. The J call may be in error: the DNA end matches TRBJ2-7 better. Germline assignment: CDR1 MDHEN and CDR2 SYDVKM. CDR3 length equals 17 residues.

The chain recombines TRBV7-3 with TRBJ2-3, with D perhaps matching TRBD2 (6 bases). CDR1 and CDR2 from the germline V gene are SGHTA and FQGTGA. V was shortened by 6 bases and J by 4 bases, with 20 bases between the two germline ends. The CDR3 spans 16 residues. In DNA form, the CDR3 reads TGTGCCAGCAGAAAAGGGGACTCGTCAACGGCAGATACGCAGTATTTT. Translation: CASRKGDSSTADTQYF.

The count of this clone is one. V is TRBV5-5 and J is TRBJ2-7, with D perhaps matching TRBD2 (5 bases). The V end was cut by 0 bases, the J end by 2 bases, with 15 bases between. The CDR3 loop spans 16 amino acids. The germline V gene encodes CDR1 SGHKS and CDR2 YYEKEE (reference sequence). CDR3 sequence reads: CASSLGPGGGTYEQYF. Here the CDR3 DNA reads TGTGCCAGCAGCTTGGGGCCAGGAGGTGGAACCTACGAGCAGTACTTC.

The genes are TRBV19 and TRBJ2-2, with 7 nucleotides matching TRBD2. The CDR3 is made up of 15 amino acids. The J segment lost 7 bases and the V segment lost 3 bases, leaving 8 bases of the junction unmatched. Germline CDR1 is LNHDA and CDR2 is SQIVND (reference sequence). In DNA, the CDR3 is TGTGCCAGTAGTATTAACGGGAGGTGGGTCGGGGAGCTGTTTTTT. Translated, it gives CASSINGRWVGELFF.

The chain links TRBV30 to TRBJ2-1; 10 nucleotides align to TRBD2. The CDR3 covers 15 residues. The V and J ends lost 4 bases and 4 bases, in that order; junction bases with no gene match: 7. CDR1 GTSNPN and CDR2 SVGIG come from the germline V gene (reference sequence). CDR3 DNA: TGTGCCTGGAAAAGCGGACTAGCGGAGTACAATGAGCAGTTCTTC. Translating gives CAWKSGLAEYNEQFF.

The chain is built from TRBV5-1 and TRBJ1-4, with 8 positions matching TRBD1. V shed 2 bases, J shed 12 bases, and the junction held 12 bases outside the gene matches. This CDR3 comprises 15 residues. Germline V gene data show CDR1 as SGHRS and CDR2 as YFSETQ. In DNA, the CDR3 is TGCGCCAGCAGCTTCGGGACAGGCCGTAATGAGGAACTGTTTTTT. Translation: CASSFGTGRNEELFF.

V is TRBV5-4 and J is TRBJ2-7; a weak D match, TRBD1 (6 bases). Trimming removed 0 bases at V and 2 bases at J, with 27 bases between. CDR1 is SGHNT and CDR2 is YYREEE in the germline V gene (reference sequence). The CDR3 loop spans 20 amino acids. The CDR3 reads CASSLAKGSYGTHLTYEQYF. The CDR3 DNA reads TGTGCCAGCAGCTTGGCAAAGGGTAGCTACGGGACACACCTTACCTACGAGCAGTACTTC.

The rearrangement links TRBV16 to TRBJ2-6; 7 bases match TRBD1. Germline lookup yields CDR1 KGHSY and CDR2 FQNENV. This CDR3 has 16 residues. With V trimmed by 1 base and J by 2 bases, 2 bases remained unmatched. This chain's CDR3 is CASSQYRGTGANVLTF. As DNA, the CDR3 is TGTGCCAGCAGCCAATACAGGGGAACTGGGGCCAACGTCCTGACTTTC.

V is TRBV6-6 and J is TRBJ2-5; 8 positions match TRBD1. With 2 bases clipped from V and 5 bases from J, the junction kept 7 bases outside the gene matches. The CDR3 length is 15 residues. Germline CDR1 MNHNY, CDR2 SVGAGI (reference sequence). CDR3 sequence (DNA): TGTGCCAGCAGTTACCAAGCAGGGGGCAAGGAGACCCAGTACTTC. It is translated as CASSYQAGGKETQYF.

V usage is TRBV5-1 and J usage is TRBJ2-7; TRBD2 aligns across 11 bases. Germline V gives CDR1 SGHRS, CDR2 YFSETQ. V gave up 5 bases and J gave up 3 bases; unmatched junction bases: 7. The length of the CDR3 is 15 residues. The CDR3 reads CASRGTSGSIYEQYF. The DNA of the CDR3 is TGCGCCAGCAGGGGAACTAGCGGGAGTATCTACGAGCAGTACTTC.

V gene TRBV28 combines with J gene TRBJ2-2, with D perhaps matching TRBD1 (6 bases). Germline V gives CDR1 MDHEN, CDR2 SYDVKM. The CDR3 extends over 14 amino acids. Trimming shortened V by 7 bases and J by 1 base, and 10 bases separated the two germline ends. The CDR3 sequence: CASIRGGNTGELFF. Written as DNA, the CDR3 is TGTGCCAGCATCAGGGGCGGGAACACCGGGGAGCTGTTTTTT.

This clone was observed a handful of times. The V call is TRBV10-3, the J call TRBJ2-7; 9 bases fit TRBD2. This CDR3 has 13 residues. The J segment lost 2 bases and the V segment lost 10 bases, leaving 6 bases of the junction unmatched. The V gene's germline CDR1 is ENHRY and CDR2 SYGVKD. The CDR3 is CANRASGTYEQYF. The CDR3 DNA follows: TGTGCCAATCGGGCTAGCGGGACCTACGAGCAGTACTTC.

This chain links TRBV5-6 with TRBJ2-7, with 8 bases that match TRBD2. The CDR3 consists of 14 residues. Germline-derived CDR1 and CDR2 are SGHDT and YYEEEE. Trimming took 1 base from V and 4 from J; bases not matched to a gene: 4. CDR3 coding DNA: TGTGCCAGCAGCTTGTTTAGCGGGAATTACGAGCAGTACTTC. Translated, it gives CASSLFSGNYEQYF. Combining the CDR3 with reference TRBV5-6 and TRBJ2-7 gives the whole variable domain DAGVTQSPTHLIKTRGQQVTLRCSPKSGHDTVSWYQQALGQGPQFIFQYYEEEERQRGNFPDRFSGHQFPNYSSELNVNALLLGDSALYLCASSLFSGNYEQYFGPGTRLTVT.

This sequence joins TRBV5-1 and TRBJ1-2; TRBD1 matches at 9 bases. Germline loops: CDR1 SGHRS, CDR2 YFSETQ. This CDR3 has 15 residues. Trimming at V came to 4 bases and at J to 12 bases, leaving 16 bases not matched to a gene. CDR3 amino acids: CASSPGTGTFKLDTF. Here the CDR3 DNA reads TGCGCCAGCAGCCCCGGGACAGGGACCTTTAAATTGGACACCTTC.

This clone was recorded only once. The gene calls are TRBV4-3 and TRBJ2-3; 7 bases match TRBD1. V trimming: 4 bases; J trimming: 1 base; junction bases outside the gene matches: 5. Germline V CDR1 and CDR2: LGHNA, YSLEER. This CDR3 contains 15 residues. The CDR3 is CASSPTGRGTDTQYF. In DNA form, the CDR3 reads TGCGCCAGCAGCCCGACAGGGCGGGGCACAGATACGCAGTATTTT.

V gene TRBV29-1 combines with J gene TRBJ1-5; 8 bases are a match to TRBD1. The CDR3 sequence is 13 residues long. J was trimmed by 1 base and V by 5 bases; bases with no gene match: 1. Germline V gene sequence: CDR1 SQVTM, CDR2 ANQGSEA. CDR3 nucleotides: TGCAGCGTTCAGGGGGCGAGCAATCAGCCCCAGCATTTT. This translates into CSVQGASNQPQHF.